Only a few counts were recorded for the clone carrying this TCR beta chain. TCRdb recomputed calls from the RT-PCR reads with MiXCR, one row per CDR3 protein. The table records about 620,000 distinct CDR3 sequences, 11% of them present only once. The data were obtained in a study of response to subunit inactivated influenza vaccine. This CDR3 contains 13 residues. Trimming took off 2 bases at V and 3 bases at J, with 7 bases between the two ends. In addition, the sample was reused for a study of T cells expressing NK-cell markers. That paper states: A 5'RACE template switching approach incorporating UMIs was used to make TCR beta cDNA. Sequencing of TCR beta repertoires drew on sorted CD3+CD56+NKG2C+, CD3+CD56+NKG2C- and CD3+CD56-NKG2C+ T cells. An anti-gamma-delta TCR antibody confined sorting to alpha-beta TCR T cells across several of the experiments.

This TCR was sampled from a man aged 45-65 years who received an inactivated influenza vaccine. This sequence joins TRBV12-3 or TRBV12-4 and TRBJ1-1; no definite D call. The material was PBMCs from blood, obtained on the day of vaccination. In DNA, the CDR3 is TGTGCCAGCAGTTTATTGGTGGACACTGAAGCTTTCTTT. It encodes CASSLLVDTEAFF.